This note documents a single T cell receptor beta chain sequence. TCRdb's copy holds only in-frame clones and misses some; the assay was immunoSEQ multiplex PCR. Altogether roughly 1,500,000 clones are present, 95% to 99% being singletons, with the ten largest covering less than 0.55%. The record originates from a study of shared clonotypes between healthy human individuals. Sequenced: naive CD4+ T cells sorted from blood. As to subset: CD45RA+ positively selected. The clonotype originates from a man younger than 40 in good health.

CDR3 amino acids: CASSLGPSGKLFF. The CDR3 DNA reads as TGTGCCAGCAGCTTAGGACCCAGTGGAAAACTGTTTTTT. The V call is TRBV7-9, the J call TRBJ1-4; D is uncertain. The CDR3 contains 13 residues. Germline CDR1 and CDR2: SEHNR and FQNEAQ (reference sequence). The germline V and J ends were trimmed by 1 base and 10 bases, with 10 bases remaining between them.